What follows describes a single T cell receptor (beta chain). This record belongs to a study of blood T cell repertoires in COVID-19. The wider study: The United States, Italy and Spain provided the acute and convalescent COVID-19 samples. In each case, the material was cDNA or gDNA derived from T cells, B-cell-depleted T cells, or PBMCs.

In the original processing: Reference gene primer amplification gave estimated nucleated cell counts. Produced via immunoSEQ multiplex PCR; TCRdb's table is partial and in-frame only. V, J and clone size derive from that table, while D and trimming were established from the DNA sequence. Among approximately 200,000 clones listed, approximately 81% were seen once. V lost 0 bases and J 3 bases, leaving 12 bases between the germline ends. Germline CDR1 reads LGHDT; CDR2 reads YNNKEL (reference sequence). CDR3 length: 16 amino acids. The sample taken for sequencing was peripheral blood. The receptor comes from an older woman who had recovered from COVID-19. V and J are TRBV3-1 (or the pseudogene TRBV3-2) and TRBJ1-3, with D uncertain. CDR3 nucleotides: TGTGCCAGCAGCCAAGAACCGGGATACTTTGGAAACACCATATATTTT. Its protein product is CASSQEPGYFGNTIYF.